This T cell receptor beta chain comes out of a study of cytomegalovirus exposure and HLA in healthy donors. Vbeta (60) and Jbeta (13) primers were used in the PCR. Here immunoSEQ multiplex PCR was the method, and the copy in TCRdb shows in-frame clones only, minus some. The sample holds around 200,000 clones, 75% to 85% seen once. The length of the CDR3 is 11 residues. Looked up from germline, CDR1 is SQVTM and CDR2 is ANQGSEA. V was clipped by 8 bases and J by 6 bases, with 13 bases between them. This chain links TRBV29-1 with TRBJ1-1; D is possibly TRBD1 (5 bases). Sequenced: PBMCs. The receptor was derived from a woman under 30 in good health and CMV-seronegative. CDR3 in DNA: TGCAGCATTGTTTGGGGCCCTGAAGCTTTCTTT. Protein sequence: CSIVWGPEAFF.